This paragraph covers one T cell receptor (beta chain) sequence. These data originate in a study of OX40 agonist ivuxolimab in advanced cancers. Study as a whole: At around 81% male, the cohort had a mean age of 60 years, ranging from 23 to 79.

TCRdb keeps only in-frame clones here, not all; method: immunoSEQ multiplex PCR. The repertoire consists of some 62,000 clones, with 79% occurring once and the leading ten covering 11%. The CDR3 runs 16 residues. With 4 bases clipped from V and 6 bases from J, the junction kept 12 bases outside the gene matches. CDR1 SGHTS and CDR2 YDEGEE come from the germline V gene. The source was CD4+ or CD8+ T cells sorted from blood, collected in a trial of the OX40 agonist ivuxolimab. This chain connects TRBV5-8 to TRBJ1-5, with 8 bases that match TRBD1. The clonotype was recovered from an adult with an advanced solid tumor such as melanoma, head and neck, liver or kidney cancer. CDR3 loop: CASSDPTGVGTQPQHF. The CDR3 DNA is TGTGCCAGCAGCGACCCGACAGGGGTGGGAACTCAGCCCCAGCATTTT.